This is a list of T cell receptor beta chains from one sample in a study of cytomegalovirus exposure and HLA in healthy donors. Clones were sequenced by immunoSEQ multiplex PCR, and TCRdb holds only the in-frame ones, with some missing. In all, the sample yields 110,000 to 150,000 clones. The specimen sequenced was PBMCs. These receptors were obtained from a woman aged 18-30 years in good health and CMV-seronegative. The CDR3 runs from the conserved cysteine through the conserved F or W. D genes are given only for firm matches. The size of a clone is reported for some rows only, either as once, few or many, or as a class for expanded clones.

clone size | J gene | V gene | D gene | CDR3 DNA | CDR3 protein
. | TRBJ2-5 | TRBV4-1 | . | TGCGCCAGCAGCCAGACCTCCGAAGGGGGAGAGACCCAGTACTTC | CASSQTSEGGETQYF
. | TRBJ1-1 | TRBV18 | . | TGTGCCAGCTCACCTACTCAGGGGCGCACAATCACTGAAGCTTTCTTT | CASSPTQGRTITEAFF
. | TRBJ2-5 | TRBV13 | . | TGTGCCAGCAGCTTACATGCGGGACGGGAGACCCAGTACTTC | CASSLHAGRETQYF
. | TRBJ2-2 | TRBV14 | TRBD2 | TGTGCCAGCAATCAACAAGGACTAGGACACGGGGAGCTGTTTTTT | CASNQQGLGHGELFF
. | TRBJ1-4 | TRBV18 | . | TGTGCCAGCTCACCAGGTCAGGCGGAAAAACTGTTTTTT | CASSPGQAEKLFF
. | TRBJ2-3 | TRBV6-5 | TRBD1 | TGTGCCAGCATTAGACAGGGGGAGGGCACAGATACGCAGTATTTT | CASIRQGEGTDTQYF
. | TRBJ1-5 | TRBV29-1 | TRBD1 | TGCAGCGTGGCTTCCGGGACAGCTGGCAATCAGCCCCAGCATTTT | CSVASGTAGNQPQHF
. | TRBJ1-5 | TRBV19 | TRBD1 | TGTGCCAGTAGCAGGGGGCAGGGTAGCAATCAGCCCCAGCATTTT | CASSRGQGSNQPQHF
. | TRBJ2-1 | TRBV7-2 | TRBD1 | TGTGCCAGCAGCCCTGCTCCGACCGGGACAGGGGCTTACAATGAGCAGTTCTTC | CASSPAPTGTGAYNEQFF
. | TRBJ2-2 | TRBV9 | . | TGTGCCAGCAGCGTAAACGGGGGAGATACCGGGGAGCTGTTTTTT | CASSVNGGDTGELFF
medium-sized | TRBJ1-3 | TRBV6-5 | . | TGTGCCAGCCGCACATCTGGAAACACCATATATTTT | CASRTSGNTIYF
. | TRBJ1-3 | TRBV13 | TRBD1 | TGTGCCAGCAGCCCACGGGACAGGGCTGGAAACACCATATATTTT | CASSPRDRAGNTIYF
. | TRBJ2-3 | TRBV6-4 | . | TGTGCCAGCAGTGCCTCCGTAAGGGGTACGCAGTATTTT | CASSASVRGTQYF
. | TRBJ2-7 | TRBV5-4 | . | TGTGCCAGCAGCAAGAGCCCCTACGAGCAGTACTTC | CASSKSPYEQYF
. | TRBJ2-2 | TRBV6-6 | TRBD2 | TGTGCCAGCACTAAAGGAGCGGGAGGGCCCCACGGGGAGCTGTTTTTT | CASTKGAGGPHGELFF
. | TRBJ2-7 | TRBV14 | TRBD2 | TGTGCCAGCAGCCAAACTAGCGGGGATTCCTACGAGCAGTACTTC | CASSQTSGDSYEQYF
. | TRBJ1-2 | TRBV9 | TRBD1 | TGTGCCAGCAGCTTACCACAGGGGGTTGGTAACTATGGCTACACCTTC | CASSLPQGVGNYGYTF
. | TRBJ2-2 | TRBV29-1 | TRBD1 | TGCAGCGGGGGACAGGGGAGTGGACGGGAGCTGTTCTTT | CSGGQGSGRELFF
. | TRBJ2-2 | TRBV6-1 | . | TGTGCCAGCAGTGGGAACAGGGCGAACACCGGGGAGCTGTTTTTT | CASSGNRANTGELFF
. | TRBJ2-1 | TRBV7-5 | . | TGTGCCAGAACCCTCTCCGGCGGGGATACAAATGAGCAGTTCTTC | CARTLSGGDTNEQFF
. | TRBJ2-3 | TRBV5-4 | TRBD2 | TGTGCCAGCACCCTGGACGGGGGGGCGGGCACAGATACGCAGTATTTT | CASTLDGGAGTDTQYF
. | TRBJ1-5 | TRBV6-5 | . | TGTGCCAGCACTACCCCCGCGAGGCATCAGCCCCAGCATTTT | CASTTPARHQPQHF
. | TRBJ2-3 | TRBV5-1 | TRBD2 | TGCGCCAGCAGCTTGGAGCCAGCGGGAGTGGCAGATACGCAGTATTTT | CASSLEPAGVADTQYF
. | TRBJ1-3 | TRBV5-4 | TRBD1 | TGTGCCAGCAGCCCTTCCGGGACAGGAACCCACTCTGGAAACACCATATATTTT | CASSPSGTGTHSGNTIYF
. | TRBJ2-3 | TRBV10-3 | TRBD2 | TGTGCCATCAGTGAGGGCGGGAGCAAAGGAGATACGCAGTATTTT | CAISEGGSKGDTQYF
. | TRBJ1-4 | TRBV12-5 | TRBD1 | TGTGCTAGTGGTTTGAGAGCAGGGGGCGGAGGAACTAATGAAAAACTGTTTTTT | CASGLRAGGGGTNEKLFF
. | TRBJ1-1 | TRBV11-3 | . | TGTGCCAGCAGCCCTAGCTGGACCGCTTCTGAAGCTTTCTTT | CASSPSWTASEAFF
. | TRBJ2-2 | TRBV4-3 | . | TGCGCCAGCAGCCAAGATCGAGGACAGACAGGCGGGGAGCTGTTTTTT | CASSQDRGQTGGELFF
. | TRBJ2-3 | TRBV7-2 | TRBD2 | TGTGCCAGCAGCCTTAGCGGGAGGGCCTTTGGGGATACGCAGTATTTT | CASSLSGRAFGDTQYF
. | TRBJ2-7 | TRBV6-1 | TRBD2 | TGTGCCAGCATCCCGACTAGCGGGAGGATCAACGAGCAGTACTTC | CASIPTSGRINEQYF
. | TRBJ2-5 | TRBV7-8 | . | TGTGCCAGCAGCTCCAGAGATCGAAACAGGGAGACCCAGTACTTC | CASSSRDRNRETQYF
. | TRBJ2-3 | TRBV4-3 | TRBD2 | TGCGCCAGCAGCCCATTCGGACTAGCGGACGGAACAGATACGCAGTATTTT | CASSPFGLADGTDTQYF
. | TRBJ2-1 | TRBV6-1 | TRBD2 | TGTGCCAGCAGTGAACTAGCGGGATCCTACAATGAGCAGTTCTTC | CASSELAGSYNEQFF
. | TRBJ2-2 | TRBV19 | . | TGTGCCAGTAGTATAGGCAGAAACACCGGGGAGCTGTTTTTT | CASSIGRNTGELFF
. | TRBJ1-2 | TRBV19 | . | TGTGCCAGTATCGACAGGAGTAACTATGGCTACACCTTC | CASIDRSNYGYTF
. | TRBJ1-5 | TRBV30 | TRBD1 | TGTGCCTGGTCAGGGACAGGGGGCCAATATCAGCCCCAGCATTTT | CAWSGTGGQYQPQHF
. | TRBJ1-5 | TRBV7-2 | TRBD1 | TGTGCCAGCAGCGAGACAGGGATTCCCAATCAGCCCCAGCATTTT | CASSETGIPNQPQHF
. | TRBJ1-2 | TRBV19 | . | TGTGCCAGTAGTATCGACAGCTCCATTAACTATGGCTACACCTTC | CASSIDSSINYGYTF
. | TRBJ2-5 | TRBV7-3 | TRBD1 | TGTGCCAGCAGCCCCACAGGGGTTGAAGAGACCCAGTACTTC | CASSPTGVEETQYF
. | TRBJ2-7 | TRBV13 | TRBD1 | TGTGCCAGCAGCTTAGGGGTCGGGACAGGCCCCTACGAGCAGTACTTC | CASSLGVGTGPYEQYF
. | TRBJ2-5 | TRBV5-1 | TRBD1 | TGCGCCAGCAGCGCCGGACAGGGGCAAGAGACCCAGTACTTC | CASSAGQGQETQYF